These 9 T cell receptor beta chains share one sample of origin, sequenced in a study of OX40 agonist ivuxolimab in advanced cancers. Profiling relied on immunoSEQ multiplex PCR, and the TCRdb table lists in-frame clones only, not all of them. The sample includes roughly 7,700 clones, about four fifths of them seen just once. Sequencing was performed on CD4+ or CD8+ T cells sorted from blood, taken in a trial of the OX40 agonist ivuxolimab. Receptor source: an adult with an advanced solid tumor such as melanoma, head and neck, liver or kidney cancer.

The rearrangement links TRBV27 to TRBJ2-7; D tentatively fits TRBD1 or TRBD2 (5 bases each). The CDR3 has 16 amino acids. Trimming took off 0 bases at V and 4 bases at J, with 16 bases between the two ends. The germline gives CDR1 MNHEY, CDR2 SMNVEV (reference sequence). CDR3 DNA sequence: TGTGCCAGCAGTTTATCGGGGGAGCAGTTCCTGTACGAGCAGTACTTC. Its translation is CASSLSGEQFLYEQYF.

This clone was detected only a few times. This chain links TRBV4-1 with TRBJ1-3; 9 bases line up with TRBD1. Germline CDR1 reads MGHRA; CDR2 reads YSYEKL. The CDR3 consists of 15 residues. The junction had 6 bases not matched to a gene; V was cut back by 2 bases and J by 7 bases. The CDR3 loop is CASSQSSDRGNTIYF. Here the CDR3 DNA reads TGCGCCAGCAGCCAATCATCGGACAGGGGTAACACCATATATTTT.

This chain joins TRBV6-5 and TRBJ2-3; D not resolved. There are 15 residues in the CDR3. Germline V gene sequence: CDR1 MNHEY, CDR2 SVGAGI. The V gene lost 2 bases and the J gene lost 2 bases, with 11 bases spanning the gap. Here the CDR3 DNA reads TGTGCCAGCAGTTACGTAGCTGGGCCCACAGATACGCAGTATTTT. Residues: CASSYVAGPTDTQYF.

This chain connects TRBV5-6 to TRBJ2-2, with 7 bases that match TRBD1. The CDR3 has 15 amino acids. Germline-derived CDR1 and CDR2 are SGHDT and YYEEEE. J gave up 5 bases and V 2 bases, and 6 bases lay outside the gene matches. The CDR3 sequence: CASSLTQGRTGELFF. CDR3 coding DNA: TGTGCCAGCAGCTTAACACAGGGGAGAACCGGGGAGCTGTTTTTT.

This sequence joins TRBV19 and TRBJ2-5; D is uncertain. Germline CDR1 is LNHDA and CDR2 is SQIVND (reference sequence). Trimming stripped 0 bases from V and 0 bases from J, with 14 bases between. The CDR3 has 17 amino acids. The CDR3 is CASSIEAGNRYQETQYF. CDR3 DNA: TGTGCCAGTAGTATAGAGGCAGGTAACCGGTACCAAGAGACCCAGTACTTC.

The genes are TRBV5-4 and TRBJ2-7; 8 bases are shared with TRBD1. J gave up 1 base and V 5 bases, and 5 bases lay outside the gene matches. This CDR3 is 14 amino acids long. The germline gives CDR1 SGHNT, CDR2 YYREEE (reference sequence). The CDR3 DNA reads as TGTGCCAGCAGACACGGGGACAGGTCCTACGAGCAGTACTTC. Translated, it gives CASRHGDRSYEQYF.

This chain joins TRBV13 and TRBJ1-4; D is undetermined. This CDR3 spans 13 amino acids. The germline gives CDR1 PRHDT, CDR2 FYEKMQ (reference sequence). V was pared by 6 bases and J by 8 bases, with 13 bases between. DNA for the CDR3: TGTGCCAGCAGGGTCCGTGGCTCAGAAAAACTGTTTTTT. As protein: CASRVRGSEKLFF.

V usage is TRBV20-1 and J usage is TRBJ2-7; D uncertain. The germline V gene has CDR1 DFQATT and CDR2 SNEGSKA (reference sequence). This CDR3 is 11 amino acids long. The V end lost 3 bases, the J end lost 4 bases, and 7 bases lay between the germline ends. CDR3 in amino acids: CSASASYEQYF. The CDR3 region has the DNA TGCAGTGCTAGCGCTTCGTACGAGCAGTACTTC.

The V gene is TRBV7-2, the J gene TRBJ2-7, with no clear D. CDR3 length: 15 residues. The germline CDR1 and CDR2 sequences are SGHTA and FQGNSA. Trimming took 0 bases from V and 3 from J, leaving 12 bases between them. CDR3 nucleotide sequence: TGTGCCAGCAGCTTAGCTTTTCCCATCAACTACGAGCAGTACTTC. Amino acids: CASSLAFPINYEQYF.